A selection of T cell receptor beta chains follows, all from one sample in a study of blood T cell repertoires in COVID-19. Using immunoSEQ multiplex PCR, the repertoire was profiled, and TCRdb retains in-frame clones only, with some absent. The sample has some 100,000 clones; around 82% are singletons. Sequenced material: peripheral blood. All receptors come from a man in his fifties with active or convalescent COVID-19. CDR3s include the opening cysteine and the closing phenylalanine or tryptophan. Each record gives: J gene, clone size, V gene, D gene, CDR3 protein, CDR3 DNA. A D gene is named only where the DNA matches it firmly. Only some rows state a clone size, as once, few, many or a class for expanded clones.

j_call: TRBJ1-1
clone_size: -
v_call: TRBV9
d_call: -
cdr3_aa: CASSVQGQMNTEAFF
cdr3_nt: TGTGCCAGCAGCGTACAAGGACAGATGAACACTGAAGCTTTCTTT

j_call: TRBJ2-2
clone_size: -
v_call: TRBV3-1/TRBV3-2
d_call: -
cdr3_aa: CASSQARLNTGELFF
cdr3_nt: TGTGCCAGCAGCCAAGCCAGATTGAACACCGGGGAGCTGTTTTTT

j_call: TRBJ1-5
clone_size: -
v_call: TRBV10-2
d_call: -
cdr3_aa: CASSEGGADNQPQHF
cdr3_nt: TGCGCCAGCAGTGAGGGCGGGGCGGACAATCAGCCCCAGCATTTT

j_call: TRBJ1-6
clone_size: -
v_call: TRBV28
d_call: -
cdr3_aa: CASSWVGGLSSPLHF
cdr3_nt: TGTGCCAGCAGTTGGGTGGGGGGGCTGAGTTCACCCCTCCACTTT

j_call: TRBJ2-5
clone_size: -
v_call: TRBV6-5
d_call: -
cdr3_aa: CASRNSGDQETQYF
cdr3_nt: TGTGCCAGCAGGAATTCGGGGGATCAAGAGACCCAGTACTTC

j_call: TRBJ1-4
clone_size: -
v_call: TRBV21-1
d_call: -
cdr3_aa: CASSKSLRGQGEFNEKLFF
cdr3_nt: TGTGCCAGCAGCAAAAGCTTACGGGGACAGGGGGAGTTTAATGAAAAACTGTTTTTT

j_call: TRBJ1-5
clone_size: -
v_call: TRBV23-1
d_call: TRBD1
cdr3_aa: CASSHGDRGDSNQPQHF
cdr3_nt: TGCGCCAGCAGTCATGGGGACAGGGGAGATAGCAATCAGCCCCAGCATTTT

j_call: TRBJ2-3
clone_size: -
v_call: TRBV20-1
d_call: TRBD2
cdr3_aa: CSASFPSGAHTDTQYF
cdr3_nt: TGCAGTGCTAGTTTCCCTAGCGGGGCCCACACAGATACGCAGTATTTT

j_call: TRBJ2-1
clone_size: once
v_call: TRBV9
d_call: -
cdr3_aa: CASSVEARAFYNEQFF
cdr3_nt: TGTGCCAGCAGCGTAGAGGCCAGGGCATTCTACAATGAGCAGTTCTTC

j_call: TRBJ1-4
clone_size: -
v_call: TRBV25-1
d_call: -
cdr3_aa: CASVGGLSEKLFF
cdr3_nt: TGTGCCAGCGTAGGGGGTCTGTCTGAAAAACTGTTTTTT

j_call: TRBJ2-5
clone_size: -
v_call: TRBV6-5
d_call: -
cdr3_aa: CASRPEVIETQYF
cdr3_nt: TGTGCCAGCAGGCCGGAGGTAATTGAGACCCAGTACTTC